The 20 T cell receptor beta chains presented below share a single source sample, sequenced in a study of T cell responses to AZD1222 COVID-19 vaccine. Sequenced by immunoSEQ multiplex PCR; TCRdb stores in-frame clones only, minus some. The table shows 120,000 or so clones, with 92% occurring only once. Sequenced material: peripheral blood, taken on day 0 of AZD1222 vaccination. These receptors originate from an adult in good health.

This clone appeared once. The chain couples TRBV19 to TRBJ1-5; the D is unclear. Germline CDR1 and CDR2: LNHDA and SQIVND (reference sequence). The V gene lost 3 bases and the J gene lost 5 bases, with 8 bases spanning the gap. The CDR3 consists of 13 residues. The CDR3 region is CASSMAVDQPQHF. CDR3 DNA: TGTGCCAGTAGTATGGCGGTCGATCAGCCCCAGCATTTT.

The rearrangement joins TRBV7-3 to TRBJ2-2; TRBD2 matches 14 bases. CDR1 is SGHTA and CDR2 is FQGTGA in the germline V gene. Trimming at V came to 4 bases and at J to 3 bases, leaving 7 bases not matched to a gene. CDR3 length: 18 residues. CDR3 in DNA: TGTGCCAGCAGCTCCTTGACTAGCGGGAGGGGGGACACCGGGGAGCTGTTTTTT. Translating gives CASSSLTSGRGDTGELFF.

The gene calls are TRBV5-1 and TRBJ1-1; D remains ambiguous. The CDR3 sequence is 13 residues long. Trimming stripped 0 bases from V and 2 bases from J, with 5 bases between. In germline, CDR1 is SGHRS, CDR2 YFSETQ. The CDR3 here is CASSLGPNTEAFF. Written as DNA, the CDR3 is TGCGCCAGCAGCTTGGGACCCAACACTGAAGCTTTCTTT.

This clone was seen only once. This sequence joins TRBV6-1 and TRBJ1-5; D is undetermined. Trimming cost V 5 bases and J 10 bases, with 9 bases left between them. The CDR3 extends over 11 amino acids. The germline CDR1 and CDR2 sequences are MNHNS and SASEGT. The CDR3 here is CASSPGVPQHF. CDR3 DNA: TGTGCCAGCAGTCCCGGTGTTCCCCAGCATTTT.

The chain links TRBV6-2 or TRBV6-3 to TRBJ1-3; no clear D gene. CDR3 length: 14 amino acids. Trimming left V 2 bases short and J 0 bases short, with 5 bases between. The germline gives CDR1 MNHEY, CDR2 SVGEGT. CDR3 region: CASSYDGSGNTIYF. In DNA, the CDR3 is TGTGCCAGCAGTTACGACGGCTCTGGAAACACCATATATTTT.

The chain employs TRBV28 and TRBJ1-5; D is uncertain. CDR1 and CDR2 (germline): MDHEN, SYDVKM. Trimming removed 5 bases from V and 6 bases from J, with 11 bases in between. This CDR3 is built from 13 residues. The CDR3 loop is CASSDVPSQPQHF. CDR3 in DNA: TGTGCCAGCAGTGATGTTCCTAGTCAGCCCCAGCATTTT.

The chain is built from TRBV27 and TRBJ2-1; 13 nucleotides agree with TRBD2. Per the germline V gene, CDR1 is MNHEY and CDR2 is SMNVEV (reference sequence). V shed 6 bases and J 6 bases; nucleotides not matched to a gene: 11. The CDR3 is 17 amino acids. CDR3 sequence (DNA): TGTGCCAGCAGCCGGACTAGCGGGAGCCCCTACCCCAATGAGCAGTTCTTC. Amino acids: CASSRTSGSPYPNEQFF.

This chain uses TRBV5-1 with TRBJ2-7; 7 bases are shared with TRBD1. The CDR3 runs to 15 residues. Germline lookup yields CDR1 SGHRS and CDR2 YFSETQ. V lost 3 bases to trimming and J lost 1 base; unmatched junction nucleotides: 7. The CDR3 coding sequence is TGCGCCAGCAGCTATGCGCCGGGACAGTCCTACGAGCAGTACTTC. Its translation: CASSYAPGQSYEQYF. Full variable domain (outside the CDR3, taken from reference TRBV5-1 and TRBJ2-7): KAGVTQTPRYLIKTRGQQVTLSCSPISGHRSVSWYQQTPGQGLQFLFEYFSETQRNKGNFPGRFSGRQFSNSRSEMNVSTLELGDSALYLCASSYAPGQSYEQYFGPGTRLTVT.

In DNA form, the CDR3 reads TGTGCCACCAGTGATTTCGGAACAGCTCAAGAGACCCAGTACTTC. It yields the protein CATSDFGTAQETQYF. V gene TRBV24-1 combines with J gene TRBJ2-5; D uncertain. CDR1 is KGHDR and CDR2 is SFDVKD in the germline V gene. The length of the CDR3 is 15 residues. V shed 1 base and J shed 2 bases, with 10 bases lying between them.

The V gene is TRBV7-9, the J gene TRBJ1-5, with 8 bases fitting TRBD1. Germline CDR1 and CDR2: SEHNR and FQNEAQ (reference sequence). CDR3 length: 11 residues. Losses at the gene ends were 4 bases for V and 13 bases for J; bases not matched to a gene: 3. CDR3 nucleotide sequence: TGTGCCAGCAGCTCGGACAGGGTTCAGCATTTT. This gives the protein CASSSDRVQHF.

The chain employs TRBV5-1 and TRBJ1-2; 9 nucleotides line up with TRBD1. In germline, CDR1 is SGHRS, CDR2 YFSETQ. CDR3 length equals 16 residues. J lost 8 bases, V lost 4 bases, and 15 bases had no gene match. The DNA for the CDR3 is TGCGCCAGCAGCATGGCGGCGGGACAGGGAATATGGGGCTACACCTTC. This sequence encodes CASSMAAGQGIWGYTF.

The rearrangement joins TRBV10-1 to TRBJ1-1; perhaps TRBD1 as D (5 bases). The germline CDR1 and CDR2 sequences are WNHNN and SYGVQD (reference sequence). The germline V and J ends were trimmed by 7 bases and 0 bases, with 9 bases remaining between them. The CDR3 covers 13 residues. The CDR3 protein is CASKRGMNTEAFF. The CDR3 DNA follows: TGCGCCAGCAAGCGGGGGATGAACACTGAAGCTTTCTTT.

The rearrangement joins TRBV5-4 to TRBJ1-2; a possible D gene is TRBD1 (5 bases). The V gene lost 4 bases and the J gene lost 5 bases, with 18 bases spanning the gap. The CDR3 extends over 15 amino acids. Per the germline V gene, CDR1 is SGHNT and CDR2 is YYREEE (reference sequence). The CDR3 sequence: CASSLTTGQVYGYTF. For the CDR3, the DNA is TGTGCCAGCAGCCTGACGACTGGACAAGTATATGGCTACACCTTC. The full variable domain, with the rest looked up from reference TRBV5-4 and TRBJ1-2, is ETGVTQSPTHLIKTRGQQVTLRCSSQSGHNTVSWYQQALGQGPQFIFQYYREEENGRGNFPPRFSGLQFPNYSSELNVNALELDDSALYLCASSLTTGQVYGYTFGSGTRLTVV.

The V gene is TRBV30, the J gene TRBJ1-2; 7 positions match TRBD1. The CDR3 totals 11 residues. CDR1 and CDR2 (germline): GTSNPN, SVGIG (reference sequence). CDR3 DNA: TGTGGAACAGGGGCTAACTATGGCTACACCTTC. The encoded protein is CGTGANYGYTF.

The V call is TRBV5-1, the J call TRBJ2-1; TRBD2 matches 13 bases. The germline gives CDR1 SGHRS, CDR2 YFSETQ. The length of the CDR3 is 16 residues. J lost 9 bases, V lost 1 base, and 7 bases had no gene match. CDR3 in amino acids: CASSLSLLAGGVEQFF. The DNA of the CDR3 is TGCGCCAGCAGCTTGTCGTTACTAGCGGGAGGGGTTGAGCAGTTCTTC.

V is TRBV3-1 (or the pseudogene TRBV3-2) and J is TRBJ2-2; no definite D call. This CDR3 is built from 12 residues. V shed 4 bases and J shed 6 bases, with 6 bases lying between them. Per the germline V gene, CDR1 is LGHDT and CDR2 is YNNKEL (reference sequence). DNA of the CDR3: TGTGCCAGCAGCCGGAGCTCCGGGGAGCTGTTTTTT. Translated, it gives CASSRSSGELFF.

The rearrangement links TRBV2 to TRBJ1-3; D is unresolved. V was trimmed by 1 base and J by 4 bases, leaving 2 bases between them. The CDR3 covers 12 residues. Germline CDR1 SNHLY, CDR2 FYNNEI. CDR3 loop: CASSEGGNTIYF. The CDR3 nucleotides read TGTGCCAGCAGTGAAGGCGGAAACACCATATATTTT.

The rearrangement joins TRBV5-1 to TRBJ1-1, with D uncertain. Between the trimmed V and J ends, which lost 4 bases and 2 bases, there was a span of 9 bases. The CDR3 length is 13 residues. From germline, CDR1 is SGHRS and CDR2 YFSETQ. CDR3: CASSNTVNTEAFF. As DNA, the CDR3 is TGCGCCAGCAGCAACACAGTAAACACTGAAGCTTTCTTT.

The chain uses TRBV5-1 and TRBJ1-1, with TRBD1 as a possible D gene (5 bases). The CDR3 spans 14 residues. Germline values: CDR1 SGHRS, CDR2 YFSETQ. V gave up 4 bases and J gave up 3 bases, with 13 bases separating them. The CDR3 here is CASSKQLGDTEAFF. CDR3 bases: TGCGCCAGCAGCAAGCAGTTGGGGGACACTGAAGCTTTCTTT.

CDR3 in DNA: TGTGCCAGCAGCTTGGCGGGTAGCACAGATACGCAGTATTTT. It specifies CASSLAGSTDTQYF. This chain links TRBV5-6 with TRBJ2-3, with D hard to call. Looked up from germline, CDR1 is SGHDT and CDR2 is YYEEEE. The CDR3 is 14 amino acids. V lost 0 bases and J lost 0, with 5 bases in between.